This T cell receptor (beta chain) comes out of a study of blood T cell repertoires in COVID-19. Overall study: T cells, B-cell-depleted T cells, or PBMCs supplied cDNA or gDNA.

The V and J ends lost 6 bases and 4 bases, in that order; junction bases with no gene match: 5. The CDR3 loop spans 13 amino acids. The germline V gene has CDR1 LNHDA and CDR2 SQIVND (reference sequence). Many counts were recorded for this clone. Original processing notes: Estimates of nucleated cell counts were drawn from the amplification of reference gene primers. Sequencing used immunoSEQ multiplex PCR; TCRdb keeps in-frame clones, though not all of them. That table furnishes V, J and clone size, whereas the DNA furnished D and trimming. This table holds some 96,000 clones, about nine tenths found once.

The source material was peripheral blood. The clonotype was recovered from a man aged 55 to 70 with acute or convalescent COVID-19. The chain combines TRBV19 with TRBJ1-1, with TRBD1 matching over 7 bases. The CDR3, as DNA: TGTGCCAGTAGCCGAACAGGGGCCACTGAAGCTTTCTTT. It specifies CASSRTGATEAFF. Combining the CDR3 with reference TRBV19 and TRBJ1-1 gives the whole variable domain DGGITQSPKYLFRKEGQNVTLSCEQNLNHDAMYWYRQDPGQGLRLIYYSQIVNDFQKGDIAEGYSVSREKKESFPLTVTSAQKNPTAFYLCASSRTGATEAFFGQGTRLTVV.